Presented here are 27 T cell receptor beta chains from one specimen sequenced in a study of T cell responses to AZD1222 COVID-19 vaccine. Some clones are missing from TCRdb's copy, which holds only in-frame ones; the method was immunoSEQ multiplex PCR. Among about 150,000 clones listed, roughly 86% were seen once. The source was peripheral blood, collected 28 days after the second AZD1222 dose. The receptors come from an adult who received the AZD1222 COVID-19 vaccine.

This chain uses TRBV5-1 with TRBJ2-3; 8 bases agree with TRBD2. V dropped 4 bases and J dropped 1; count of bases not matched to a gene: 5. CDR3 length: 15 residues. Germline V gene sequence: CDR1 SGHRS, CDR2 YFSETQ. CDR3 in amino acids: CASSPHGGGTDTQYF. CDR3 coding DNA: TGCGCCAGCAGCCCCCACGGGGGGGGCACAGATACGCAGTATTTT.

This chain connects TRBV18 to TRBJ2-3; 11 nucleotides line up with TRBD2. In germline, CDR1 is KGHSH, CDR2 LQKENI. V gave up 1 base and J gave up 5 bases; unmatched junction bases: 5. There are 16 residues in the CDR3. This CDR3 is CASSPRASGGRDTQYF. CDR3 in DNA: TGTGCCAGCTCACCACGAGCTAGCGGGGGGAGAGATACGCAGTATTTT.

The chain recombines TRBV7-2 with TRBJ1-1; 7 bases fit TRBD1. This CDR3 is built from 13 residues. CDR1 is SGHTA, CDR2 FQGNSA, per germline. V was clipped by 4 bases and J by 4 bases; unmatched bases: 3. CDR3 nucleotides: TGTGCCAGCAGCTCCGGACAGGTCACTGAAGCTTTCTTT. It encodes CASSSGQVTEAFF.

This chain uses TRBV19 with TRBJ1-5; D call uncertain. Trimming took off 5 bases at V and 0 bases at J, with 8 bases between the two ends. Germline values: CDR1 LNHDA, CDR2 SQIVND (reference sequence). The CDR3 loop spans 14 amino acids. The DNA of the CDR3 is TGTGCCAGTAGTCCACAAATTAGCAATCAGCCCCAGCATTTT. Its translation is CASSPQISNQPQHF.

CDR3 region: CASSQTRGRETEAFF. CDR3 nucleotides: TGTGCCAGCAGCCAGACCAGGGGGCGAGAGACTGAAGCTTTCTTT. The V call is TRBV4-2, the J call TRBJ1-1, with 8 bases that match TRBD1. CDR3 length equals 15 residues. V lost 3 bases and J lost 5; bases outside the gene matches: 8. The germline gives CDR1 LGHNA, CDR2 YNFKEQ.

This chain connects TRBV18 to TRBJ1-1; 7 nucleotides align to TRBD1. The CDR3 covers 15 residues. Germline V gene data show CDR1 as KGHSH and CDR2 as LQKENI. V dropped 2 bases and J dropped 1; count of bases not matched to a gene: 4. In nucleotides, the CDR3 is TGTGCCAGCTCACCAGGACAGGTTCGGAACACTGAAGCTTTCTTT. Its translation: CASSPGQVRNTEAFF.

The rearrangement uses TRBV20-1 and TRBJ2-1, with D possibly matching TRBD1 (6 bases). There are 11 residues in the CDR3. Germline CDR1 is DFQATT and CDR2 is SNEGSKA (reference sequence). V was clipped by 6 bases and J by 4 bases, with 7 bases between them. The DNA for the CDR3 is TGCAGTGCCGGACAGTACAATGAGCAGTTCTTC. The encoded protein is CSAGQYNEQFF.

This chain links TRBV6-5 with TRBJ2-2; D not certain. Germline assignment: CDR1 MNHEY and CDR2 SVGAGI. V was clipped by 0 bases and J by 3 bases, with 8 bases between them. The length of the CDR3 is 15 residues. The CDR3: CASSYSWLDTGELFF. The CDR3 DNA reads as TGTGCCAGCAGTTACTCGTGGCTAGACACCGGGGAGCTGTTTTTT.

The chain couples TRBV28 to TRBJ1-1; 8 positions match TRBD1. Germline assignment: CDR1 MDHEN and CDR2 SYDVKM. The CDR3 extends over 12 amino acids. V trimming: 8 bases; J trimming: 12 bases; junction bases outside the gene matches: 11. CDR3 amino acids: CASGTGSIGTFF. The CDR3 DNA sequence: TGTGCCAGCGGGACAGGCTCTATTGGGACTTTCTTT. Looking up the rest from reference TRBV28 and TRBJ1-1 gives the full variable domain: DVKVTQSSRYLVKRTGEKVFLECVQDMDHENMFWYRQDPGLGLRLIYFSYDVKMKEKGDIPEGYSVSREKKERFSLILESASTNQTSMYLCASGTGSIGTFFGQGTRLTVV.

This chain uses TRBV5-4 with TRBJ2-2; TRBD1 matches at 9 bases. The CDR3 runs 17 residues. V gave up 3 bases and J gave up 3 bases; unmatched junction bases: 9. Germline V lookup: CDR1 SGHNT, CDR2 YYREEE (reference sequence). CDR3 coding DNA: TGTGCCAGCAGCTACCAACAGGGGGCGATGTACACCGGGGAGCTGTTTTTT. It is translated as CASSYQQGAMYTGELFF.

V is TRBV12-3 or TRBV12-4 and J is TRBJ2-3; either TRBD1 or TRBD2 may fit D (5 bases each). The CDR3 has 13 amino acids. V gave up 7 bases and J gave up 5 bases, with 13 bases separating them. CDR3 coding DNA: TGTGCCAGCACTTATTCGGGACGAGATACGCAGTATTTT. This sequence encodes CASTYSGRDTQYF.

J is TRBJ2-3 and V is TRBV5-6, with a weak D call TRBD2 (6 bases). The V end lost 4 bases, the J end lost 4 bases, and 19 bases lay between the germline ends. This CDR3 is 16 amino acids long. Germline V gene data show CDR1 as SGHDT and CDR2 as YYEEEE. DNA for the CDR3: TGTGCCAGCAGCCTTGCTTCCCTGGGGGAGGCAGATACGCAGTATTTT. Protein: CASSLASLGEADTQYF.

The chain joins TRBV30 to TRBJ1-2, with TRBD1 matching over 10 bases. The ends lost 0 bases at V and 6 bases at J; junction bases unmatched: 4. The CDR3 runs to 14 residues. Germline CDR1 reads GTSNPN; CDR2 reads SVGIG (reference sequence). Written as DNA, the CDR3 is TGTGCCTGGAGTGTACTCGGGACAGGGGATGGCTACACCTTC. This sequence encodes CAWSVLGTGDGYTF. Supplemented by reference TRBV30 and TRBJ1-2, the full variable domain reads SQTIHQWPATLVQPVGSPLSLECTVEGTSNPNLYWYRQAAGRGLQLLFYSVGIGQISSEVPQNLSASRPQDRQFILSSKKLLLSDSGFYLCAWSVLGTGDGYTFGSGTRLTVV.

This chain connects TRBV5-1 to TRBJ2-3; 10 bases are shared with TRBD2. The CDR3 is 17 amino acids. Germline lookup yields CDR1 SGHRS and CDR2 YFSETQ. The junction had 9 bases not matched to a gene; V was cut back by 4 bases and J by 1 base. CDR3 loop: CASSPMGLAGGTDTQYF. The CDR3, as DNA: TGCGCCAGCAGCCCAATGGGGCTAGCGGGGGGCACAGATACGCAGTATTTT.

The chain joins TRBV7-9 to TRBJ1-1; TRBD1 agrees at 7 bases. In germline, CDR1 is SEHNR, CDR2 FQNEAQ (reference sequence). V lost 2 bases to trimming and J lost 3 bases; unmatched junction nucleotides: 0. The CDR3 consists of 13 residues. The CDR3 DNA is TGTGCCAGCAGCTTAACAGGGGACACTGAAGCTTTCTTT. It is translated as CASSLTGDTEAFF.

The rearrangement joins TRBV3-1 (or the pseudogene TRBV3-2) to TRBJ1-1; D unresolved. V lost 6 bases and J lost 1, with 15 bases in between. The CDR3 sequence is 15 residues long. Germline V lookup: CDR1 LGHDT, CDR2 YNNKEL (reference sequence). CDR3 nucleotides: TGTGCCAGCAGAGCGGCTCCGTGGGGGAACACTGAAGCTTTCTTT. This codes for CASRAAPWGNTEAFF.

The sample holds one count of this clone. V usage is TRBV18 and J usage is TRBJ1-1, with 7 bases lining up with TRBD1. Germline V gives CDR1 KGHSH, CDR2 LQKENI. V gave up 0 bases and J gave up 0 bases; unmatched junction bases: 1. The CDR3 loop spans 15 amino acids. The CDR3 DNA reads as TGTGCCAGCTCACCACCGGGACAGATGAACACTGAAGCTTTCTTT. Translation: CASSPPGQMNTEAFF.

V is TRBV7-2 and J is TRBJ2-2; tentative D call: TRBD1 (5 bases). The germline V gene encodes CDR1 SGHTA and CDR2 FQGNSA. The CDR3 runs 17 residues. Trimming took 5 bases from V and 2 from J, leaving 18 bases between them. The CDR3 loop reads CASSTLTAILNTGELFF. The CDR3 region has the DNA TGTGCCAGCAGCACCCTGACAGCAATTCTAAACACCGGGGAGCTGTTTTTT.

This clone was observed a handful of times. This rearrangement joins TRBV11-2 to TRBJ2-2, with 9 bases lining up with TRBD2. This CDR3 spans 16 amino acids. V was pared by 1 base and J by 5 bases, with 5 bases of the junction left unmatched. The germline gives CDR1 SGHAT, CDR2 FQNNGV. The CDR3, as DNA: TGTGCCAGCAGCTTAGTGGCGGGAGGGCCTACCGGGGAGCTGTTTTTT. This translates into CASSLVAGGPTGELFF.

This clone has just one count. The gene calls are TRBV7-9 and TRBJ2-5; D assignment may be TRBD1 or TRBD2 (5 bases each). V shed 3 bases and J shed 4 bases, with 15 bases lying between them. This CDR3 comprises 15 residues. Per germline, CDR1 SEHNR and CDR2 FQNEAQ (reference sequence). The CDR3 sequence is CASSLGDGGRETQYF. CDR3 DNA: TGTGCCAGCAGCTTGGGGGACGGTGGGAGAGAGACCCAGTACTTC.

V usage is TRBV10-1 and J usage is TRBJ2-7, with no clear D. The V end lost 6 bases, the J end lost 4 bases, and 13 bases lay between the germline ends. CDR1 WNHNN and CDR2 SYGVQD come from the germline V gene (reference sequence). This CDR3 region has 13 residues. In DNA form, the CDR3 reads TGCGCCAGCAGCCACAAAGACATTTACGAGCAGTACTTC. This codes for CASSHKDIYEQYF.

This rearrangement joins TRBV13 to TRBJ2-3, with D possibly matching TRBD1 (5 bases). The CDR3 is 14 amino acids. The germline CDR1 and CDR2 sequences are PRHDT and FYEKMQ (reference sequence). V lost 0 bases and J 5 bases, leaving 9 bases between the germline ends. CDR3 coding DNA: TGTGCCAGCAGCTTAGGGACAGCCCGAGATACGCAGTATTTT. It yields the protein CASSLGTARDTQYF.

This sequence joins TRBV30 and TRBJ1-1, with a weak D call TRBD1 (5 bases). This CDR3 spans 13 amino acids. Deletions cut 4 bases from V and 4 bases from J, with 13 bases between. CDR1 is GTSNPN, CDR2 SVGIG, per germline (reference sequence). As DNA, the CDR3 is TGTGCCTGGACTTATCCAGGGACCACTGAAGCTTTCTTT. Protein: CAWTYPGTTEAFF.

This chain links TRBV4-1 with TRBJ2-1; the D is unclear. V lost 0 bases to trimming and J lost 2 bases, with 14 bases between them. The CDR3 has 17 amino acids. Looked up from germline, CDR1 is MGHRA and CDR2 is YSYEKL. The CDR3: CASSQEPAATTYNEQFF. In DNA, the CDR3 is TGCGCCAGCAGCCAAGAGCCCGCAGCAACGACCTACAATGAGCAGTTCTTC.

The CDR3 sequence: CASSIGTGGDYGYTF. The CDR3 nucleotides read TGTGCCAGTAGTATAGGGACAGGGGGCGACTATGGCTACACCTTC. J is TRBJ1-2 and V is TRBV19; TRBD1 matches at 11 bases. This CDR3 is 15 amino acids long. Trimming removed 1 base from V and 3 bases from J; junction bases left unmatched: 1. In germline, CDR1 is LNHDA, CDR2 SQIVND (reference sequence).

This clone showed up just a few times. This sequence joins TRBV6-1 and TRBJ1-6; D is undetermined. Trimming removed 2 bases at V and 0 bases at J, with 11 bases between. This CDR3 spans 17 amino acids. Germline V gives CDR1 MNHNS, CDR2 SASEGT. The CDR3 is CASSEMGMSSYNSPLHF. CDR3 nucleotides: TGTGCCAGCAGTGAAATGGGAATGAGCTCCTATAATTCACCCCTCCACTTT.

The chain uses TRBV7-8 and TRBJ2-5, with a tentative D call TRBD1 (5 bases). Germline lookup yields CDR1 SGHVS and CDR2 FQNEAQ. The CDR3 runs to 15 residues. Between the trimmed V and J ends, which lost 5 bases and 4 bases, there was a span of 17 bases. The CDR3 DNA is TGTGCCAGCAGCCTTGATATAGGGGAAGGAGAGACCCAGTACTTC. Translated, it gives CASSLDIGEGETQYF.